This T cell receptor beta chain came from a study of shared T cell receptors in the human thymus. The CDR3 covers 15 residues. J gave up 7 bases and V 5 bases, and 8 bases lay outside the gene matches. Germline V lookup: CDR1 LNHNV, CDR2 YYDKDF (reference sequence). TCRdb keeps only in-frame clones here, not all; method: immunoSEQ multiplex PCR. Here the sample spans approximately 760,000 clones, approximately 85% being singletons. These data are also associated with another study on human thymus T cells. As that report states: Usage of V and J genes appeared biased in thymic and blood repertoires. Related research found strongly overlapping thymic repertoires in unrelated individuals.

The rearrangement joins TRBV15 to TRBJ1-5; 10 bases line up with TRBD1. The TCR sequence derives from a girl under three years old with a congenital heart defect. Material: thymocytes. In nucleotides, the CDR3 is TGTGCCACCAGCTCCGGACAGGGGGGGGGACAGCCCCAGCATTTT. As protein: CATSSGQGGGQPQHF.